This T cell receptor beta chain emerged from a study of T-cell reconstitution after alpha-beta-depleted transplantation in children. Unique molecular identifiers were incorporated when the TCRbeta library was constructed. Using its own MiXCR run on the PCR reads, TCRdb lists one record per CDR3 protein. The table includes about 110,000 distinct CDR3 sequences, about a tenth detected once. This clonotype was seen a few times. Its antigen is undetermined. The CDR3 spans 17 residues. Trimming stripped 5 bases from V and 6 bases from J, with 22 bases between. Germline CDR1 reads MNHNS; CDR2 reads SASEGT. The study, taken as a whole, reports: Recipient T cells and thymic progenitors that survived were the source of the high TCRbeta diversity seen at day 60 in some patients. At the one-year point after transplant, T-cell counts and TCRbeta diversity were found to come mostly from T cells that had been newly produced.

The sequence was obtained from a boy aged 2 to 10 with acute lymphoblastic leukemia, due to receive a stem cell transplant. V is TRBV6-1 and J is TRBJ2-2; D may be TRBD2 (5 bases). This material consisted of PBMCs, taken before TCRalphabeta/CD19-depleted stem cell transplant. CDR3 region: CASSQRPSWEWSGELFF. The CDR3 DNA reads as TGTGCCAGCAGTCAAAGGCCCAGCTGGGAGTGGTCCGGGGAGCTGTTTTTT.